Each of the 9 T cell receptor beta chains below was sequenced from the same sample in a study of blood T cell repertoires in COVID-19. Generated by immunoSEQ multiplex PCR, the TCRdb table keeps only in-frame clones and is missing some. The sample has hundreds of thousands of clones, over 80% seen once. The specimen was peripheral blood. These receptor sequences come from a man in his forties with acute or convalescent COVID-19.

This rearrangement joins TRBV7-2 to TRBJ2-5; the match to TRBD2 covers 9 bases. Germline V gene data show CDR1 as SGHTA and CDR2 as FQGNSA. The ends lost 7 bases at V and 4 bases at J; junction bases unmatched: 4. This CDR3 has 13 residues. CDR3 sequence: CASKAGGAETQYF. CDR3 bases: TGTGCCAGCAAGGCGGGAGGGGCAGAGACCCAGTACTTC.

This chain connects TRBV4-2 to TRBJ2-7; 8 positions match TRBD2. Germline CDR1 LGHNA, CDR2 YNFKEQ. V lost 4 bases and J lost 2; bases outside the gene matches: 7. This CDR3 has 15 residues. CDR3 bases: TGTGCCAGCAGCCCACTAGCGGAAAGTACCTACGAGCAGTACTTC. The encoded protein is CASSPLAESTYEQYF.

The rearrangement joins TRBV6-5 to TRBJ2-5; maybe TRBD2 (5 bases). The CDR3 has 13 amino acids. V gave up 6 bases and J gave up 3 bases, with 11 bases separating them. Germline V gene lookup returns CDR1 MNHEY and CDR2 SVGAGI. The CDR3 loop is CASRGDGEETQYF. Here the CDR3 DNA reads TGTGCCAGCAGGGGAGACGGGGAAGAGACCCAGTACTTC.

Here the CDR3 reads CSVDGQELYGYTF. The CDR3 coding sequence is TGCAGCGTTGACGGACAGGAACTCTATGGCTACACCTTC. This sequence joins TRBV29-1 and TRBJ1-2; 7 positions agree with TRBD1. The CDR3 has 13 amino acids. Germline CDR1 SQVTM, CDR2 ANQGSEA. J gave up 4 bases and V 3 bases, and 5 bases lay outside the gene matches.

The chain joins TRBV29-1 to TRBJ1-2, with 12 nucleotides matching TRBD1. V gave up 7 bases and J gave up 3 bases; unmatched junction bases: 6. The CDR3 has 14 amino acids. Germline CDR1 SQVTM, CDR2 ANQGSEA. CDR3 sequence (DNA): TGCAGCGCCCGGGACAGGGGGCGAGACTATGGCTACACCTTC. Residues: CSARDRGRDYGYTF.

This clone showed up just a few times. This chain connects TRBV19 to TRBJ2-7; 11 bases agree with TRBD2. Germline CDR1 reads LNHDA; CDR2 reads SQIVND (reference sequence). V shed 0 bases and J 4 bases; nucleotides not matched to a gene: 11. This CDR3 has 18 amino acids. CDR3 sequence: CASSIEGTSGNVFYEQYF. As DNA, the CDR3 is TGTGCCAGTAGTATAGAAGGGACTAGCGGAAATGTCTTTTACGAGCAGTACTTC.

The rearrangement uses TRBV7-3 and TRBJ1-1, with 7 bases matching TRBD1. Germline V gene lookup returns CDR1 SGHTA and CDR2 FQGTGA. The CDR3 spans 16 residues. The trim removed 0 bases at V and 4 bases at J, leaving 8 bases unmatched. The CDR3 DNA sequence: TGTGCCAGCAGCTTAACCCCGGGACAGCTACGCACTGAAGCTTTCTTT. Its translation is CASSLTPGQLRTEAFF.

This clone was seen more than once but under ten times. The rearrangement links TRBV7-9 to TRBJ2-7, with TRBD1 as a possible D gene (6 bases). V lost 1 base and J lost 2, with 12 bases in between. The CDR3 contains 15 residues. Germline values: CDR1 SEHNR, CDR2 FQNEAQ (reference sequence). The CDR3 DNA sequence: TGTGCCAGCAGCTTAGGGGGGACATTGCCCTACGAGCAGTACTTC. This codes for CASSLGGTLPYEQYF.

The rearrangement joins TRBV5-1 to TRBJ2-3; D is perhaps TRBD2 (6 bases). V was cut by 1 base and J by 3 bases, with 12 bases left in between. This CDR3 spans 15 amino acids. Germline V gene data show CDR1 as SGHRS and CDR2 as YFSETQ. CDR3 protein: CASSLNRESTDTQYF. CDR3 coding DNA: TGCGCCAGCAGCTTGAATCGGGAGTCGACAGATACGCAGTATTTT.